This entry lists 27 T cell receptor beta chains sequenced from one sample in a study of T cell repertoires in ileal Crohn's disease. Time point noted: proximal margin of the surgical specimen (macroscopically non-inflamed). Sequenced by immunoSEQ multiplex PCR; TCRdb stores in-frame clones only, minus some. The sample lists 4,000 or so clones, roughly 72% occurring once. Sequenced sample: ileal tissue. Receptors originate from an adult with Crohn's disease.

About this clone itself: As the CDR3 is not closed by the conserved phenylalanine or tryptophan, this likely results from a read error. This chain links TRBV10-2 with TRBJ1-1; TRBD1 is a possible D gene (6 bases). The CDR3 totals 14 residues. The V end lost 6 bases, the J end lost 3 bases, and 14 bases lay between the germline ends. From germline, CDR1 is WSHSY and CDR2 SAAADI. The CDR3 reads CASRGGGWDTEAFL. The CDR3 coding sequence is TGCGCCAGCAGAGGGGGGGGTTGGGACACTGAAGCTTTCCTT.

This clone has a handful of counts. The CDR3 here is CASSPTGDTQYF. The CDR3 DNA reads TGTGCCAGCAGCCCGACCGGGGATACGCAGTATTTT. The rearrangement joins TRBV11-2 to TRBJ2-3; D remains ambiguous. Deletions cut 5 bases from V and 6 bases from J, with 9 bases between. The CDR3 consists of 12 residues. Germline CDR1 SGHAT, CDR2 FQNNGV. The variable domain in full, completed from reference TRBV11-2 and TRBJ2-3, reads EAGVAQSPRYKIIEKRQSVAFWCNPISGHATLYWYQQILGQGPKLLIQFQNNGVVDDSQLPKDRFSAERLKGVDSTLKIQPAKLEDSAVYLCASSPTGDTQYFGPGTRLTVL.

This clone was seen a handful of times. The chain joins TRBV6-1 to TRBJ2-5; 7 bases agree with TRBD2. The V gene's germline CDR1 is MNHNS and CDR2 SASEGT. This CDR3 spans 14 amino acids. The V segment lost 4 bases and the J segment 5 bases; nucleotides outside the gene matches: 7. CDR3 DNA: TGTGCCAGCAGTGGGGGGGGTCCCACGGAGACCCAGTACTTC. It translates to CASSGGGPTETQYF.

This clone is labeled as large. The chain employs TRBV7-9 and TRBJ2-1; TRBD2 matches at 7 bases. Germline CDR1 and CDR2: SEHNR and FQNEAQ (reference sequence). Trimming cost V 11 bases and J 5 bases; bases outside gene matches: 6. The CDR3 runs to 12 residues. Written as DNA, the CDR3 is TGTGCCCGGGGGGAGGTCGACAATGAGCAGTTCTTC. Amino acids: CARGEVDNEQFF.

This sequence joins TRBV9 and TRBJ1-6; possible D gene TRBD1, 6 bases. The V gene's germline CDR1 is SGDLS and CDR2 YYNGEE. The CDR3 contains 15 residues. The V end was cut by 4 bases, the J end by 9 bases, with 17 bases between. CDR3 amino acids: CASSITGTTISPLHF. DNA of the CDR3: TGTGCCAGCAGCATAACCGGGACAACAATTTCACCCCTCCACTTT.

The chain combines TRBV28 with TRBJ2-3, with D unclear. CDR1 MDHEN and CDR2 SYDVKM come from the germline V gene. The CDR3 length is 14 residues. V was clipped by 7 bases and J by 0 bases, with 11 bases between them. This CDR3 reads CASTLSGSTDTQYF. CDR3 sequence (DNA): TGTGCCAGCACCCTCTCTGGGAGCACAGATACGCAGTATTTT. Combining the CDR3 with reference TRBV28 and TRBJ2-3 gives the whole variable domain DVKVTQSSRYLVKRTGEKVFLECVQDMDHENMFWYRQDPGLGLRLIYFSYDVKMKEKGDIPEGYSVSREKKERFSLILESASTNQTSMYLCASTLSGSTDTQYFGPGTRLTVL.

V is TRBV10-1 and J is TRBJ2-1; weak D call: TRBD2 (6 bases). Trimming left V 2 bases short and J 3 bases short, with 11 bases between. The germline CDR1 and CDR2 sequences are WNHNN and SYGVQD (reference sequence). This CDR3 is built from 15 residues. In DNA form, the CDR3 reads TGCGCCAGCAGTGAGACGGGGGATTTCTACAATGAGCAGTTCTTC. Its protein is CASSETGDFYNEQFF.

V and J are TRBV19 and TRBJ1-1, with 11 bases aligning to TRBD1. J was trimmed by 6 bases and V by 5 bases; bases with no gene match: 8. The CDR3 sequence is 15 residues long. From germline, CDR1 is LNHDA and CDR2 SQIVND (reference sequence). Here the CDR3 DNA reads TGTGCCAGTAGTTCAAGGACAGGGGGCAACTCTGAAGCTTTCTTT. Translating it yields CASSSRTGGNSEAFF.

This chain links TRBV7-2 with TRBJ2-3, with 11 bases aligning to TRBD2. Germline V CDR1 and CDR2: SGHTA, FQGNSA. This CDR3 spans 16 amino acids. Germline trimming cut 4 bases from V and 1 base from J; bases unmatched to any gene: 4. The CDR3 is CASSYSGGAGTDTQYF. CDR3 DNA sequence: TGTGCCAGCAGCTATAGCGGGGGGGCCGGCACAGATACGCAGTATTTT.

This clone occurred a few times. The gene calls are TRBV11-2 and TRBJ1-6; D possibly corresponds to TRBD1 (6 bases). Germline V gene sequence: CDR1 SGHAT, CDR2 FQNNGV. This CDR3 is 14 amino acids long. V was clipped by 3 bases and J by 7 bases, with 10 bases between them. The CDR3, as DNA: TGTGCCAGCAGCTTCAGGGGCCAGAATTCACCCCTCCACTTT. This codes for CASSFRGQNSPLHF. The full variable domain, in which reference TRBV11-2 and TRBJ1-6 provide the parts outside the CDR3, is EAGVAQSPRYKIIEKRQSVAFWCNPISGHATLYWYQQILGQGPKLLIQFQNNGVVDDSQLPKDRFSAERLKGVDSTLKIQPAKLEDSAVYLCASSFRGQNSPLHFGNGTRLTVT.

In the case of this clone: An end of the junction does not agree with germline; a read error may underlie this. The V call is TRBV11-2, the J call TRBJ1-1; D remains unclear. The CDR3 consists of 14 residues. Germline CDR1 is SGHAT and CDR2 is FQNNGV. The CDR3 region has the DNA TGTGCCAGCAGACCCGGGTATAGGAACATTGAAGCTTTCTTT. Its translation is CASRPGYRNIEAFF.

This chain uses TRBV10-2 with TRBJ1-2; no clear D. Trimming pared 4 bases from V and 0 bases from J, leaving 12 bases between. Germline assignment: CDR1 WSHSY and CDR2 SAAADI. The CDR3 runs 15 residues. CDR3 DNA sequence: TGCGCCAGCAGTGCCGGAGCGGTGGCTAACTATGGCTACACCTTC. Translated: CASSAGAVANYGYTF.

The chain is built from TRBV11-2 and TRBJ2-7; the D gene is possibly TRBD1 (6 bases). Trimming took 4 bases from V and 5 from J, leaving 21 bases between them. CDR1 is SGHAT and CDR2 is FQNNGV in the germline V gene. This CDR3 is built from 16 residues. In DNA, the CDR3 is TGTGCCAGCAGCTCCCAAACTTGGACAGTTACCGACGAGCAGTACTTC. Protein sequence: CASSSQTWTVTDEQYF.

The chain employs TRBV7-3 and TRBJ2-5, with 7 bases lining up with TRBD2. Germline V lookup: CDR1 SGHTA, CDR2 FQGTGA. The junction had 4 bases not matched to a gene; V was cut back by 3 bases and J by 3 bases. The length of the CDR3 is 14 residues. The CDR3: CASSFGGGEETQYF. The CDR3 DNA follows: TGTGCCAGCAGCTTTGGTGGGGGGGAAGAGACCCAGTACTTC.

The sample holds a few counts of this clone. CDR3 coding DNA: TGTGCCAGCAGCCCCCAGATAAACTATGGCTACACCTTC. It is translated as CASSPQINYGYTF. The chain joins TRBV7-2 to TRBJ1-2, with unresolved D. The CDR3 runs 13 residues. V lost 5 bases to trimming and J lost 2 bases, with 9 bases between them. The germline gives CDR1 SGHTA, CDR2 FQGNSA.

The chain is built from TRBV6-5 and TRBJ1-1; D may be TRBD1 (6 bases). V was shortened by 4 bases and J by 7 bases, with 22 bases between the two germline ends. This CDR3 comprises 16 residues. The V gene's germline CDR1 is MNHEY and CDR2 SVGAGI. CDR3 nucleotides: TGTGCCAGCAGTTCCCAGACTCTGGACAGAGAGCTTGAAGCTTTCTTT. This translates into CASSSQTLDRELEAFF.

The chain combines TRBV6-1 with TRBJ2-5, with D unresolved. CDR1 MNHNS and CDR2 SASEGT come from the germline V gene. Trimming stripped 2 bases from V and 1 base from J, with 5 bases between. CDR3 length equals 13 residues. The CDR3 spells CASSESTQETQYF. The CDR3 nucleotides are TGTGCCAGCAGTGAAAGCACCCAAGAGACCCAGTACTTC.

The chain has TRBV28 and TRBJ1-5; maybe TRBD1 (5 bases). V lost 7 bases and J 6 bases, leaving 19 bases between the germline ends. CDR1 is MDHEN and CDR2 is SYDVKM in the germline V gene. The CDR3 is 15 amino acids. The CDR3 DNA sequence: TGTGCCAGCACCGCAGGGACCTATCGCGGTCAGCCCCAGCATTTT. It is translated as CASTAGTYRGQPQHF.

V gene TRBV6-5 combines with J gene TRBJ2-7; D gene uncertain. Germline assignment: CDR1 MNHEY and CDR2 SVGAGI. V was cut by 0 bases and J by 6 bases, with 3 bases left in between. The CDR3 has 11 amino acids. CDR3 amino acids: CASSYSAEQYF. The CDR3 nucleotides read TGTGCCAGCAGTTACTCAGCCGAGCAGTACTTC.

The chain recombines TRBV4-1 with TRBJ1-3; the D is unclear. CDR3 size: 16 residues. Germline V gene data show CDR1 as MGHRA and CDR2 as YSYEKL. The V end lost 4 bases, the J end lost 0 bases, and 13 bases lay between the germline ends. The chain's CDR3 is CASSRRTETSGNTIYF. Here the CDR3 DNA reads TGCGCCAGCAGCCGCAGGACGGAAACCTCTGGAAACACCATATATTTT.

The chain joins TRBV6-4 to TRBJ2-3; 7 bases are a match to TRBD1. Germline lookup yields CDR1 MRHNA and CDR2 SNTAGT. This CDR3 region has 18 residues. J lost 4 bases, V lost 6 bases, and 19 bases had no gene match. CDR3 sequence reads: CASSGTLLDRVLADTQYF. CDR3 DNA sequence: TGTGCCAGCAGCGGAACCCTACTCGACAGGGTGTTGGCAGATACGCAGTATTTT.

This clone was observed once. The rearrangement uses TRBV5-4 and TRBJ2-5; TRBD2 aligns across 7 bases. Germline assignment: CDR1 SGHNT and CDR2 YYREEE (reference sequence). Germline trimming cut 3 bases from V and 2 bases from J; bases unmatched to any gene: 7. The CDR3 has 15 amino acids. CDR3 sequence reads: CASSWLTGGQETQYF. Here the CDR3 DNA reads TGTGCCAGCAGCTGGCTTACCGGGGGGCAAGAGACCCAGTACTTC.

This clone was found a few times. This chain connects TRBV6-5 to TRBJ2-5; 9 bases fit TRBD1. Germline V gene sequence: CDR1 MNHEY, CDR2 SVGAGI. V dropped 6 bases and J dropped 4; count of bases not matched to a gene: 6. This CDR3 is built from 14 residues. The CDR3, as DNA: TGTGCCAGCAGGAAACAGGGGGCCCGAGAGACCCAGTACTTC. Translated: CASRKQGARETQYF.

This clone was picked up a small number of times. The rearrangement joins TRBV28 to TRBJ1-2; a possible D gene is TRBD1 (6 bases). CDR1 is MDHEN, CDR2 SYDVKM, per germline. The CDR3 loop spans 13 amino acids. Trimming stripped 3 bases from V and 4 bases from J, with 9 bases between. CDR3 in amino acids: CASSLGAVYGYTF. The CDR3 bases are TGTGCCAGCAGTTTGGGGGCGGTCTATGGCTACACCTTC.

J is TRBJ1-2 and V is TRBV7-8; D gene uncertain. The CDR3 spans 14 residues. V was pared by 5 bases and J by 2 bases, with 12 bases between. From germline, CDR1 is SGHVS and CDR2 FQNEAQ. In DNA form, the CDR3 reads TGTGCCAGCAGCCAGGACGGGCTCAACTATGGCTACACCTTC. This gives the protein CASSQDGLNYGYTF.

This clone appeared a single time. The chain has TRBV27 and TRBJ2-2, with 8 nucleotides matching TRBD2. The CDR3 sequence is 15 residues long. V lost 5 bases, J lost 4 bases, and 6 bases stayed unmatched. CDR1 and CDR2 (germline): MNHEY, SMNVEV (reference sequence). The CDR3 DNA reads as TGTGCCAGCAGTCCGGGGGGGCAGCTCACCGGGGAGCTGTTTTTT. Residues: CASSPGGQLTGELFF.

V is TRBV5-1 and J is TRBJ1-4; D not resolved. The V gene lost 5 bases and the J gene lost 5 bases, with 19 bases spanning the gap. Germline CDR1 is SGHRS and CDR2 is YFSETQ. This CDR3 region has 16 residues. CDR3 residues: CASSLGSVFVNEKLFF. The CDR3 coding sequence is TGCGCCAGCAGTCTTGGGTCCGTCTTCGTAAATGAAAAACTGTTTTTT.